The source of this T cell receptor (beta chain) is a study of T-cell memory formation after mild COVID-19. Points from the study as a whole: Later expanders leaned CD4+, whereas clones that contracted between day 15 and 85 were balanced CD4/CD8. The appearance of some responding clones in pre-infection memory suggested that cross-reactive memory joined. Second-wave clones peaking on day 37 lacked confirmed SARS-CoV-2 specificity.

The V gene end was trimmed by 10 bases and the J gene end by 4 bases; junction bases not matched to a gene: 9. The length of the CDR3 is 14 residues. Germline lookup yields CDR1 ENHRY and CDR2 SYGVKD. A note on this clonotype: As yet, its antigen is unknown.

5'RACE with constant-segment primers built TCRalpha and TCRbeta cDNA libraries with UMIs. A single record per CDR3 protein comes from TCRdb applying MiXCR to the 5' RACE reads. The table lists roughly 400,000 distinct CDR3 sequences, approximately 24% of them singletons. The receptor was derived from an adult woman who had mild COVID-19 (a few samples of this study predate the infection). Cell type and time point are not known. Sequencing used PBMCs or a T cell subset sorted from them (not recorded which). V gene TRBV10-3 combines with J gene TRBJ1-2; the match to TRBD1 covers 10 bases. CDR3 nucleotides: TGTGCCACGGGGACAGGGGACGGAAGCTATGGCTACACCTTC. Encoded protein: CATGTGDGSYGYTF.